A selection of T cell receptor beta chains follows, all from one sample in a study of beta chain features in type 1 diabetes. Assay used: immunoSEQ multiplex PCR; TCRdb lists only in-frame clones, some missing. The table records about 330,000 clones, 9.5% to 11% of them present only once. Sequencing was carried out using naive CD4+ T cells from blood. Receptor source: a woman aged 25 to 39 in good health. The CDR3 runs from the conserved cysteine through the conserved F or W. D genes are given only for firm matches. Clone size is given for some rows only: seen once, a few or many times, or a class if the clone is expanded.

cdr3_length	v_call	d_call	j_call	clone_size	cdr3_nt	cdr3_aa
13	TRBV30	-	TRBJ1-3	few	TGTGCCTGGAGTCCTAGCTCTGGAAACACCATATATTTT	CAWSPSSGNTIYF
17	TRBV5-1	TRBD2	TRBJ2-2	few	TGCGCCAGCAGCTTGATCCCTAGCGGGACGAACACCGGGGAGCTGTTTTTT	CASSLIPSGTNTGELFF
15	TRBV27	TRBD2	TRBJ2-7	few	TGTGCCAGCAGTTTACGTAGCGGGAGCTCCTACGAGCAGTACTTC	CASSLRSGSSYEQYF
13	TRBV5-6	-	TRBJ2-5	-	TGTGCCAGCAGGTACAGGGATCGGGAGACCCAGTACTTC	CASRYRDRETQYF
14	TRBV2	-	TRBJ2-7	-	TGTGCCAGCAGTGGCGGAGCCAGCTCCTACGAGCAGTACTTC	CASSGGASSYEQYF
14	TRBV7-2	-	TRBJ1-1	-	TGTGCCAGCAGCTTAGCGCCGGGGAACACTGAAGCTTTCTTT	CASSLAPGNTEAFF
15	TRBV19	TRBD1	TRBJ1-4	few	TGTGCCGCGGCTTCACGAGGGGGCGAGTATGAAAAACTGTTTTTT	CAAASRGGEYEKLFF
18	TRBV4-3	-	TRBJ1-1	few	TGCGCCAGCAGCCAAGCTGATTACCGGGACATCCGGAACACTGAAGCTTTCTTT	CASSQADYRDIRNTEAFF
16	TRBV23-1	TRBD1	TRBJ1-5	-	TGCGCCAGCAACCCCGAGGGGACAGGGACCCATCAGCCCCAGCATTTT	CASNPEGTGTHQPQHF
13	TRBV19	-	TRBJ2-3	-	TGTGCCAGTAGGCTAGGGGGAACAGATACGCAGTATTTT	CASRLGGTDTQYF
16	TRBV7-9	TRBD2	TRBJ2-1	-	TGTGCCAGCAGCAGGACTAGCGGGACTGGCAACAATGAGCAGTTCTTC	CASSRTSGTGNNEQFF
16	TRBV7-9	-	TRBJ1-1	few	TGTGCCAGCAGCCCCCCCGGCGGCGTCTTGAACACTGAAGCTTTCTTT	CASSPPGGVLNTEAFF
14	TRBV5-1	-	TRBJ2-5	few	TGCGCCAGCAACAGATTCTCCAGGGAAGAGACCCAGTACTTC	CASNRFSREETQYF
15	TRBV6-6	-	TRBJ2-4	-	TGTGCCAGCAGTTACCCACAGGGAACCAAAAACATTCAGTACTTC	CASSYPQGTKNIQYF
15	TRBV27	TRBD2	TRBJ2-7	-	TGTGCCAGCAGTCCGATGACTAGCGGGATTTTCGAGCAGTACTTC	CASSPMTSGIFEQYF
15	TRBV7-2	-	TRBJ2-7	few	TGTGCCAGCAGCACCCTTACGGGAATCTCCTACGAGCAGTACTTC	CASSTLTGISYEQYF
14	TRBV6-1	-	TRBJ2-7	few	TGTGCCAGCAGTGAAGTAGGGGCCTCCTACGAGCAGTACTTC	CASSEVGASYEQYF
15	TRBV5-1	TRBD1	TRBJ2-1	-	TGCGCCAGCAGCCTTGAGGGACAGGGCTTGAGTGAGCAGTTCTTC	CASSLEGQGLSEQFF
14	TRBV5-4	-	TRBJ1-1	-	TGTGCCAGCAGCTTGGTACAGGGGAACACTGAAGCTTTCTTT	CASSLVQGNTEAFF
11	TRBV28	-	TRBJ2-7	few	TGTGCCAGCAGTCTAGAATACGAGCAGTACTTC	CASSLEYEQYF
14	TRBV11-2	-	TRBJ2-3	-	TGTGCCAGCAGCTTCGACCCTAGCCCAGATACGCAGTATTTT	CASSFDPSPDTQYF
17	TRBV2	TRBD1	TRBJ1-5	-	TGTGCCAGCAGCTACGGGACAGGCCCTCCCGGAGATCAGCCCCAGCATTTT	CASSYGTGPPGDQPQHF
13	TRBV29-1	TRBD1	TRBJ1-1	few	TGCAGCGTCCAAGCAACGGAGGGGGCGAGTGCTTTCTTT	CSVQATEGASAFF
15	TRBV2	-	TRBJ1-5	few	TGTGCCAGCAAGGGACATTCGCTTAGCAATCAGCCCCAGCATTTT	CASKGHSLSNQPQHF
15	TRBV7-2	TRBD1	TRBJ2-7	few	TGTGCCAGCAGCCCGACCCGAGGACAGGTGGGGGAGCAGTACTTC	CASSPTRGQVGEQYF
16	TRBV28	-	TRBJ2-5	-	TGTGCCAGCAGTTTGAGGAGCGGCGTCCGGGGTGAGACCCAGTACTTC	CASSLRSGVRGETQYF
13	TRBV19	-	TRBJ2-7	-	TGTGCCAGTAGGTTGGGGGGCTCCTACGAGCAGTACTTC	CASRLGGSYEQYF
19	TRBV13	TRBD2	TRBJ2-7	-	TGTGCCAGCAGCTCGACACAGAGCCTAGCGGGAGTCAGCTCCTACGAGCAGTACTTC	CASSSTQSLAGVSSYEQYF
16	TRBV18	-	TRBJ1-1	-	TGTGCCAGCTCACTCACTGGCCAGGGCATGAACACTGAAGCTTTCTTT	CASSLTGQGMNTEAFF
18	TRBV4-2	TRBD1	TRBJ2-6	-	TGTGCCAGCAGCCAGCCGGGACAGGGTTCACCCGGGGCCAACGTCCTGACTTTC	CASSQPGQGSPGANVLTF
15	TRBV30	TRBD1	TRBJ1-3	-	TGTGCCTGGAGTTTGGACAGGAGCTCTGGAAACACCATATATTTT	CAWSLDRSSGNTIYF
14	TRBV30	-	TRBJ1-1	few	TGTGCCTGGAGTGGCGGGACGGGGCTGCTTGAAGCTTTCTTT	CAWSGGTGLLEAFF
14	TRBV4-2	TRBD2	TRBJ2-7	-	TGTGCCAGCAGCCAAGGCCGGACTAGAGGGGAGCAGTACTTC	CASSQGRTRGEQYF
16	TRBV4-1	TRBD2	TRBJ2-1	-	TGCGCCAGCAGCCACCCAAGGACTAGCGGGCCCAATGAGCAGTTCTTC	CASSHPRTSGPNEQFF
16	TRBV4-3	TRBD1	TRBJ2-4	few	TGCGCCAGCAGCATTGACAGGGCCCTAGCCAAAAACATTCAGTACTTC	CASSIDRALAKNIQYF
16	TRBV9	-	TRBJ2-3	few	TGTGCCAGCAGCGTAGACGGGTTAACTAGCACAGATACGCAGTATTTT	CASSVDGLTSTDTQYF
19	TRBV27	TRBD2	TRBJ2-3	-	TGTGCCAGCAGCCCCGGACTAGCGGGAGACTTCGGATCACGAGATACGCAGTATTTT	CASSPGLAGDFGSRDTQYF
16	TRBV4-3	TRBD1	TRBJ1-4	few	TGCGCCAGCAGCCCGGGACAGGGAACGACTAATGAAAAACTGTTTTTT	CASSPGQGTTNEKLFF
16	TRBV5-4	TRBD2	TRBJ2-2	few	TGTGCCAGCAGCTTGGCCCGCGGGGGAGACGGCGGGGAGCTGTTTTTT	CASSLARGGDGGELFF
14	TRBV5-1	-	TRBJ2-3	few	TGCGCCAGCAGCTTTCTGGCTAGCACAGATACGCAGTATTTT	CASSFLASTDTQYF
17	TRBV4-2	TRBD2	TRBJ2-5	-	TGTGCCAGCAGCCAAGATGGGGCTAGCGGGAGTCAAGAGACCCAGTACTTC	CASSQDGASGSQETQYF
12	TRBV6-6	-	TRBJ2-1	few	TGTGCCAGCAGACTCGATTACAATGAGCAGTTCTTC	CASRLDYNEQFF
15	TRBV29-1	-	TRBJ1-2	few	TGCAGCGTTGATGGTCAGGGTTCTTTGGGCTATGGCTACACCTTC	CSVDGQGSLGYGYTF
15	TRBV29-1	TRBD1	TRBJ2-2	few	TGCAGCGTTGCCGACAGGGGGCTTAACACCGGGGAGCTGTTTTTT	CSVADRGLNTGELFF